These 9 T cell receptor beta chains share one sample of origin, sequenced in a study of response to subunit inactivated influenza vaccine. TCRdb reprocessed the RT-PCR reads via MiXCR and lists one record per CDR3 protein. The sample holds 750,000 to 850,000 distinct CDR3 sequences, 15% to 20% seen once. The sample was PBMCs from blood, taken more than 4 days after vaccination. Every receptor here comes from a man aged 50 to 59 who received an inactivated influenza vaccine.

The chain joins TRBV12-3 or TRBV12-4 to TRBJ2-1, with D tentatively TRBD1 (7 bases). There are 15 residues in the CDR3. Trimming pared 8 bases from V and 4 bases from J, leaving 18 bases between. This CDR3 reads CASVVGGGSYNEQFF. In DNA, the CDR3 is TGTGCCAGCGTAGTTGGAGGGGGCTCTTACAATGAGCAGTTCTTC.

In this sample, this clonotype turned up a few times. This rearrangement joins TRBV15 to TRBJ2-3; possible D gene TRBD2, 5 bases. Trimming pared 9 bases from V and 5 bases from J, leaving 12 bases between. This CDR3 has 12 amino acids. In germline, CDR1 is LNHNV, CDR2 YYDKDF (reference sequence). The CDR3 loop is CATGRGLDTQYF. The DNA of the CDR3 is TGTGCCACGGGTAGAGGGTTAGATACGCAGTATTTT.

This clonotype showed up many times. The DNA for the CDR3 is TGCGCCAGCAGCCCAACAAAGGGGATAACAGATACGCAGTATTTT. Amino acids: CASSPTKGITDTQYF. The chain carries TRBV5-1 and TRBJ2-3; D possibly corresponds to TRBD1 (5 bases). V shed 4 bases and J shed 3 bases, with 15 bases lying between them. Looked up from germline, CDR1 is SGHRS and CDR2 is YFSETQ. CDR3 length: 15 amino acids.

The V gene is TRBV15, the J gene TRBJ2-5; D gene ambiguous. The V end lost 0 bases, the J end lost 5 bases, and 13 bases lay between the germline ends. The CDR3 is 15 amino acids. Germline lookup yields CDR1 LNHNV and CDR2 YYDKDF (reference sequence). DNA of the CDR3: TGTGCCACCAGCAGAGAGCCCACGGGTGGTGAGACCCAGTACTTC. The encoded protein is CATSREPTGGETQYF.

The gene calls are TRBV7-9 and TRBJ2-7, with 7 bases lining up with TRBD2. The junction had 5 bases not matched to a gene; V was cut back by 0 bases and J by 0 bases. CDR1 and CDR2 (germline): SEHNR, FQNEAQ (reference sequence). The CDR3 contains 16 residues. CDR3 DNA sequence: TGTGCCAGCAGCTTAGCGCTGGGCGGGAGCTCCTACGAGCAGTACTTC. This translates into CASSLALGGSSYEQYF.

This clonotype showed up many times. V and J are TRBV20-1 and TRBJ1-1; D gene unclear. V lost 3 bases and J 6 bases, leaving 14 bases between the germline ends. The CDR3 spans 13 residues. The V gene's germline CDR1 is DFQATT and CDR2 SNEGSKA (reference sequence). The CDR3 nucleotides read TGCAGTGCTAGGCGGACTGATGAGTCTGAAGCTTTCTTT. The encoded protein is CSARRTDESEAFF.

This chain uses TRBV7-2 with TRBJ2-1, with TRBD2 matching over 7 bases. The J segment lost 5 bases and the V segment lost 5 bases, leaving 9 bases of the junction unmatched. This CDR3 contains 15 residues. In germline, CDR1 is SGHTA, CDR2 FQGNSA. This CDR3 is CASSLSAGENNEQFF. Written as DNA, the CDR3 is TGTGCCAGCAGCCTCTCCGCGGGGGAAAACAATGAGCAGTTCTTC.

V is TRBV7-2 and J is TRBJ2-7, with TRBD2 matching over 7 bases. Looked up from germline, CDR1 is SGHTA and CDR2 is FQGNSA. CDR3 size: 14 residues. V gave up 0 bases and J gave up 7 bases; unmatched junction bases: 6. The CDR3 spells CASSLAQLAKEQYF. CDR3 nucleotide sequence: TGTGCCAGCAGCTTAGCCCAACTAGCGAAAGAGCAGTACTTC.

In DNA, the CDR3 is TGTGCCAGCAGTTCCCCCGTCGGAGCCAACGTCCTGACTTTC. It translates to CASSSPVGANVLTF. The J gene is TRBJ2-6, the V gene TRBV28; D not resolved. This CDR3 comprises 14 residues. The V gene's germline CDR1 is MDHEN and CDR2 SYDVKM. Trimming left V 4 bases short and J 7 bases short, with 11 bases between.